This T cell receptor beta chain was retrieved from a study of blood T cell repertoires in COVID-19. Study as a whole: The United States, Italy and Spain were the sources of the acute and convalescent COVID-19 samples.

Libraries were prepared by immunoSEQ multiplex PCR; TCRdb keeps only in-frame clonotypes and omits some of them. The table includes about 66,000 clones, about four fifths detected once. V was pared by 3 bases and J by 4 bases, with 13 bases between. The CDR3 consists of 15 residues. Germline V gives CDR1 LNHDA, CDR2 SQIVND (reference sequence). The chain uses TRBV19 and TRBJ1-5, with D unresolved. Sequencing was carried out using peripheral blood. This sequence originates from a human donor in a cohort sampled during active COVID-19. Here the CDR3 DNA reads TGTGCCAGTAGTATCTCAACAATCTCAAATCAGCCCCAGCATTTT. Its translation is CASSISTISNQPQHF.